Listed below are T cell receptor beta chains from one sample, sequenced in a study of beta chain features in type 1 diabetes. Sequencing was performed with immunoSEQ multiplex PCR; in TCRdb, only in-frame clones are kept and a portion is missing. The sample consists of 400,000 to 550,000 clones, 9.5% to 12% of them appearing once. The sample consisted of naive CD4+ T cells from blood. These receptors were obtained from a young woman in good health. Both conserved end residues are part of each CDR3. The order of the fields is J gene, D gene, V gene, clone size, CDR3 DNA, CDR3 protein. D genes are given only for firm matches. The size field is filled for only some rows; it gives once, few, many or a size class.

J gene: TRBJ2-7
D gene: -
V gene: TRBV6-5
clone size: few
CDR3 DNA: TGTGCCAGCAGTGGTAGGGACTACGAGCAGTACTTC
CDR3 protein: CASSGRDYEQYF

J gene: TRBJ1-5
D gene: -
V gene: TRBV29-1
clone size: few
CDR3 DNA: TGCAGAGTTGGACAGACAAACAATCAGCCCCAGCATTTT
CDR3 protein: CRVGQTNNQPQHF

J gene: TRBJ2-1
D gene: -
V gene: TRBV29-1
clone size: -
CDR3 DNA: TGCAGCGTCCTCGACAGGACTATGTCCTACAATGAGCAGTTCTTC
CDR3 protein: CSVLDRTMSYNEQFF

J gene: TRBJ1-2
D gene: -
V gene: TRBV9
clone size: -
CDR3 DNA: TGTGCCAGCAGCCCCGGGGGGCCATATGGCTACACCTTC
CDR3 protein: CASSPGGPYGYTF

J gene: TRBJ2-7
D gene: -
V gene: TRBV30
clone size: -
CDR3 DNA: TGTGCCTGGGCGCGGGACTCCTACGAGCAGTACTTC
CDR3 protein: CAWARDSYEQYF

J gene: TRBJ2-7
D gene: TRBD1
V gene: TRBV20-1
clone size: -
CDR3 DNA: TGCAGTGCTCACAGGGGTTACGAGCAGTACTTC
CDR3 protein: CSAHRGYEQYF

J gene: TRBJ2-1
D gene: -
V gene: TRBV7-3
clone size: -
CDR3 DNA: TGTGCCAGCAGTTCAGCGAGGGGCAATGAGCAGTTCTTC
CDR3 protein: CASSSARGNEQFF

J gene: TRBJ2-1
D gene: TRBD2
V gene: TRBV5-6
clone size: few
CDR3 DNA: TGTGCCAGCAGCTTGATTTCCGGGAGGGCCAATGAGCAGTTCTTC
CDR3 protein: CASSLISGRANEQFF

J gene: TRBJ2-5
D gene: -
V gene: TRBV5-1
clone size: -
CDR3 DNA: TGCGCCAGCAGCTTGTCTGGACAAGGGGGCCAAGAGACCCAGTACTTC
CDR3 protein: CASSLSGQGGQETQYF

J gene: TRBJ2-5
D gene: TRBD2
V gene: TRBV2
clone size: few
CDR3 DNA: TGTGCCAGCAGTGAATTGGGAAGGAGCGGGACCATCCAAGAGACCCAGTACTTC
CDR3 protein: CASSELGRSGTIQETQYF

J gene: TRBJ2-7
D gene: -
V gene: TRBV30
clone size: once
CDR3 DNA: TGTGCCTGGAAAGGGGGGCGCTACGAGCAGTACTTC
CDR3 protein: CAWKGGRYEQYF

J gene: TRBJ2-7
D gene: TRBD1
V gene: TRBV15
clone size: -
CDR3 DNA: TGTGCCACCAGCCCCAGGGGGTACGAGCAGTACTTC
CDR3 protein: CATSPRGYEQYF

J gene: TRBJ2-5
D gene: -
V gene: TRBV18
clone size: few
CDR3 DNA: TGTGCCAGCTCACAGGGCGTCCTATCGACCCAGTACTTC
CDR3 protein: CASSQGVLSTQYF

J gene: TRBJ2-1
D gene: -
V gene: TRBV25-1
clone size: many
CDR3 DNA: TGTGCCAGCAGTGAATACGGAGAGAAGCAGTTCTTC
CDR3 protein: CASSEYGEKQFF

J gene: TRBJ2-1
D gene: TRBD2
V gene: TRBV9
clone size: few
CDR3 DNA: TGTGCCAGCAGCGTAGTGGAAACTAGCGGGTTCTCCTACAATGAGCAGTTCTTC
CDR3 protein: CASSVVETSGFSYNEQFF

J gene: TRBJ2-7
D gene: TRBD1
V gene: TRBV13
clone size: -
CDR3 DNA: TGTGCCAGCAGCTTAGGCGGTGGGACAGGGGCTCGAGAGCAGTACTTC
CDR3 protein: CASSLGGGTGAREQYF

J gene: TRBJ2-7
D gene: TRBD1
V gene: TRBV18
clone size: -
CDR3 DNA: TGTGCCAGCTCACCGCACAGGGGGCTCAACGAGCAGTACTTC
CDR3 protein: CASSPHRGLNEQYF

J gene: TRBJ2-2
D gene: TRBD1
V gene: TRBV27
clone size: few
CDR3 DNA: TGTGCCAGCAGTTTCCGGGACAGGGCGGGCACCGGGGAGCTGTTTTTT
CDR3 protein: CASSFRDRAGTGELFF

J gene: TRBJ2-3
D gene: TRBD2
V gene: TRBV7-9
clone size: -
CDR3 DNA: TGTGCCAGCAGTCAGCCTGGACTAGACACAGATACGCAGTATTTT
CDR3 protein: CASSQPGLDTDTQYF

J gene: TRBJ2-1
D gene: TRBD1
V gene: TRBV23-1
clone size: few
CDR3 DNA: TGCGCCACCCACAGGGGATTACCTTACAATGAGCAGTTCTTC
CDR3 protein: CATHRGLPYNEQFF

J gene: TRBJ2-4
D gene: -
V gene: TRBV7-2
clone size: few
CDR3 DNA: TGTGCCAGCAGCTTTTCTATCTTGGCTTTTAACATTCAGTACTTC
CDR3 protein: CASSFSILAFNIQYF

J gene: TRBJ2-2
D gene: -
V gene: TRBV7-9
clone size: few
CDR3 DNA: TGTGCCAGCAGCTTATCTACGAACACCGGGGAGCTGTTTTTT
CDR3 protein: CASSLSTNTGELFF

J gene: TRBJ2-1
D gene: -
V gene: TRBV7-2
clone size: few
CDR3 DNA: TGTGCCAGCAGCCCCCCGGCGGTGGGGGAGCAGTTCTTC
CDR3 protein: CASSPPAVGEQFF

J gene: TRBJ2-3
D gene: -
V gene: TRBV2
clone size: few
CDR3 DNA: TGTGCCAGCAGTGAAAGTCTAGCCCGGAGCACAGATACGCAGTATTTT
CDR3 protein: CASSESLARSTDTQYF

J gene: TRBJ2-2
D gene: -
V gene: TRBV14
clone size: -
CDR3 DNA: TGTGCCAGCAGCCGTTATAGCGACACCGGGGAGCTGTTTTTT
CDR3 protein: CASSRYSDTGELFF

J gene: TRBJ2-5
D gene: -
V gene: TRBV29-1
clone size: few
CDR3 DNA: TGCAGCGGAACCGGGACCTCGGGGGCGGGGACCCAGTACTTC
CDR3 protein: CSGTGTSGAGTQYF

J gene: TRBJ1-5
D gene: -
V gene: TRBV5-6
clone size: few
CDR3 DNA: TGTGCCAGCAGCTTGGGGGGGCACAGGGCCAGGAATCAGCCCCAGCATTTT
CDR3 protein: CASSLGGHRARNQPQHF

J gene: TRBJ1-1
D gene: TRBD1
V gene: TRBV7-2
clone size: few
CDR3 DNA: TGTGCCAGCAGCCGACAGGGGATGAACACTGAAGCTTTCTTT
CDR3 protein: CASSRQGMNTEAFF